A single sample is the source of the 27 T cell receptor beta chains below, sequenced in a study of cytomegalovirus exposure and HLA in healthy donors. Primers: 60 Vbeta forward and 13 Jbeta reverse. TCRdb keeps only in-frame clones here, not all; method: immunoSEQ multiplex PCR. The data show about 170,000 clones, roughly 72% seen once. The source material was PBMCs. The source is a woman under 40 in good health and CMV-seropositive.

There are a few counts of this clone. The chain links TRBV29-1 to TRBJ2-5, with unresolved D. The DNA end lines up better with TRBJ2-7; the J call may be wrong. Germline assignment: CDR1 SQVTM and CDR2 ANQGSEA. The CDR3 extends over 11 amino acids. The CDR3 here is CSVPRVHEQYF. In DNA, the CDR3 is TGCAGCGTGCCCCGGGTCCACGAGCAGTACTTC.

V usage is TRBV13 and J usage is TRBJ2-7; D perhaps matches TRBD2 (5 bases). From germline, CDR1 is PRHDT and CDR2 FYEKMQ (reference sequence). Trimming left V 1 base short and J 2 bases short, with 6 bases between. CDR3 length: 13 amino acids. CDR3 sequence reads: CASSLAGTYEQYF. Here the CDR3 DNA reads TGTGCCAGCAGCTTAGCGGGAACCTACGAGCAGTACTTC. Full variable domain (outside the CDR3, taken from reference TRBV13 and TRBJ2-7): AAGVIQSPRHLIKEKRETATLKCYPIPRHDTVYWYQQGPGQDPQFLISFYEKMQSDKGSIPDRFSAQQFSDYHSELNMSSLELGDSALYFCASSLAGTYEQYFGPGTRLTVT.

The genes are TRBV25-1 and TRBJ1-4, with D perhaps matching TRBD1 (6 bases). The germline V gene encodes CDR1 MGHDK and CDR2 SYGVNS. The CDR3 length is 15 residues. The germline V and J ends were trimmed by 0 bases and 11 bases, with 16 bases remaining between them. The DNA of the CDR3 is TGTGCCAGCAGTGAATATTTGGGACAATCAGATAAACTGTTTTTT. Encoded protein: CASSEYLGQSDKLFF.

The chain joins TRBV6-1 to TRBJ1-5; D is uncertain. V was pared by 0 bases and J by 7 bases, with 10 bases between. The CDR3 covers 14 residues. The V gene's germline CDR1 is MNHNS and CDR2 SASEGT. The CDR3 nucleotides are TGTGCCAGCAGTGAAGCAGGTCCCAGGCAGCCCCAGCATTTT. Encoded protein: CASSEAGPRQPQHF.

V gene TRBV29-1 combines with J gene TRBJ1-5; a weak D match, TRBD1 (5 bases). V lost 4 bases and J 5 bases, leaving 12 bases between the germline ends. Germline V gives CDR1 SQVTM, CDR2 ANQGSEA. This CDR3 contains 13 residues. CDR3: CSVGQGVDQPQHF. CDR3 DNA sequence: TGCAGCGTTGGGCAAGGGGTCGATCAGCCCCAGCATTTT.

This clone was observed a few times. V gene TRBV30 combines with J gene TRBJ2-1, with D uncertain. The CDR3 spans 15 residues. The V gene's germline CDR1 is GTSNPN and CDR2 SVGIG (reference sequence). Deletions cut 1 base from V and 7 bases from J, with 17 bases between. The CDR3 DNA reads TGTGCCTGGAGTGGACTGAACCTGGGTGGGAATGAGCAGTTCTTC. Translation gives CAWSGLNLGGNEQFF.

The CDR3 sequence: CASSVFEALSYGYTF. In DNA, the CDR3 is TGTGCCAGCAGCGTATTTGAGGCTCTTAGCTATGGCTACACCTTC. The chain recombines TRBV9 with TRBJ1-2; D ambiguous. V was clipped by 1 base and J by 4 bases, with 14 bases between them. The CDR3 runs 15 residues. The germline V gene encodes CDR1 SGDLS and CDR2 YYNGEE. Drawing the rest from reference TRBV9 and TRBJ1-2, the complete variable domain is DSGVTQTPKHLITATGQRVTLRCSPRSGDLSVYWYQQSLDQGLQFLIQYYNGEERAKGNILERFSAQQFPDLHSELNLSSLELGDSALYFCASSVFEALSYGYTFGSGTRLTVV.

The chain has TRBV6-1 and TRBJ1-4; D may be TRBD1 (5 bases). The CDR3 has 15 residues. Germline CDR1 MNHNS, CDR2 SASEGT. The ends were cut back, 7 bases at V and 4 bases at J, with 16 bases in the middle. In DNA, the CDR3 is TGTGCCAGCACCCGCTCTGGGGCCATTAATGAAAAACTGTTTTTT. Its protein is CASTRSGAINEKLFF.

The V call is TRBV7-2, the J call TRBJ1-3; 7 bases map to TRBD1. Germline V gene sequence: CDR1 SGHTA, CDR2 FQGNSA. CDR3 length equals 15 residues. V trimming: 1 base; J trimming: 4 bases; junction bases outside the gene matches: 4. CDR3 DNA: TGTGCCAGCAGCTTAGGGACAGGTTCGGGAAACACCATATATTTT. Protein sequence: CASSLGTGSGNTIYF.

The chain links TRBV9 to TRBJ2-3, with TRBD2 identical over 10 bases. J lost 1 base, V lost 1 base, and 0 bases had no gene match. This CDR3 has 15 residues. CDR1 and CDR2 from the germline V gene are SGDLS and YYNGEE. CDR3 nucleotides: TGTGCCAGCAGCGTACTAGCGGGGGGCACAGATACGCAGTATTTT. This encodes CASSVLAGGTDTQYF. Full variable domain (rest looked up from reference TRBV9 and TRBJ2-3): DSGVTQTPKHLITATGQRVTLRCSPRSGDLSVYWYQQSLDQGLQFLIQYYNGEERAKGNILERFSAQQFPDLHSELNLSSLELGDSALYFCASSVLAGGTDTQYFGPGTRLTVL.

The chain joins TRBV11-2 to TRBJ2-5, with TRBD1 matching 8 bases. The CDR3 is 17 amino acids. Germline CDR1 and CDR2: SGHAT and FQNNGV. Trimming took 0 bases from V and 8 from J; bases not matched to a gene: 14. CDR3 amino acids: CASSLDQYQGAYETQYF. The DNA for the CDR3 is TGTGCCAGCAGCTTAGATCAATATCAGGGGGCTTACGAAACCCAGTACTTC. The whole variable domain, remainder taken from reference TRBV11-2 and TRBJ2-5, is EAGVAQSPRYKIIEKRQSVAFWCNPISGHATLYWYQQILGQGPKLLIQFQNNGVVDDSQLPKDRFSAERLKGVDSTLKIQPAKLEDSAVYLCASSLDQYQGAYETQYFGPGTRLLVL.

This sequence joins TRBV5-1 and TRBJ2-1; tentatively, D is TRBD2 (6 bases). The CDR3 loop spans 15 amino acids. Germline V gene lookup returns CDR1 SGHRS and CDR2 YFSETQ. V lost 0 bases and J 2 bases, leaving 9 bases between the germline ends. CDR3 region: CASSLASATYNEQFF. DNA for the CDR3: TGCGCCAGCAGCTTGGCTAGCGCAACCTACAATGAGCAGTTCTTC.

The rearrangement joins TRBV30 to TRBJ1-1; D possibly corresponds to TRBD1 (6 bases). Germline lookup yields CDR1 GTSNPN and CDR2 SVGIG (reference sequence). The germline V and J ends were trimmed by 8 bases and 0 bases, with 13 bases remaining between them. The CDR3 is 13 amino acids. This chain's CDR3 is CASQQGVNTEAFF. CDR3 in DNA: TGTGCCAGTCAACAGGGAGTGAACACTGAAGCTTTCTTT.

The genes are TRBV18 and TRBJ2-6; 9 nucleotides agree with TRBD1. V lost 4 bases and J lost 0; bases outside the gene matches: 4. This CDR3 region has 17 residues. Germline lookup yields CDR1 KGHSH and CDR2 LQKENI. The CDR3 loop reads CASSLGQGSSGANVLTF. The CDR3 nucleotides read TGTGCCAGCTCACTTGGACAGGGGAGCTCTGGGGCCAACGTCCTGACTTTC.

This chain uses TRBV7-6 with TRBJ1-3; 7 bases fit TRBD1. Germline V lookup: CDR1 SGHVS, CDR2 FNYEAQ. The CDR3 runs 14 residues. With V trimmed by 4 bases and J by 7 bases, 7 bases remained unmatched. CDR3 nucleotide sequence: TGTGCCAGCAGCTCATATCAACAGGGGAACACCATATATTTT. This codes for CASSSYQQGNTIYF.

J is TRBJ2-7 and V is TRBV9; perhaps TRBD1 as D (5 bases). CDR1 SGDLS and CDR2 YYNGEE come from the germline V gene. V lost 1 base, J lost 6 bases, and 11 bases lay in between. The CDR3 is 13 residues long. CDR3 bases: TGTGCCAGCAGCGTAAGGGGATCGCTCGAGCAGTACTTC. It translates to CASSVRGSLEQYF. Based on the CDR3 plus reference TRBV9 and TRBJ2-7, the full variable domain is DSGVTQTPKHLITATGQRVTLRCSPRSGDLSVYWYQQSLDQGLQFLIQYYNGEERAKGNILERFSAQQFPDLHSELNLSSLELGDSALYFCASSVRGSLEQYFGPGTRLTVT.

V and J are TRBV6-5 and TRBJ1-1; TRBD1 aligns across 8 bases. The CDR3 is made up of 14 amino acids. Trimming took 4 bases from V and 2 from J; bases not matched to a gene: 3. The germline V gene encodes CDR1 MNHEY and CDR2 SVGAGI. The CDR3 DNA sequence: TGTGCCAGCAGTTCTCAGGGGGCTAACACTGAAGCTTTCTTT. Translated: CASSSQGANTEAFF.

The rearrangement uses TRBV30 and TRBJ1-2, with TRBD1 identical over 11 bases. Germline V gives CDR1 GTSNPN, CDR2 SVGIG (reference sequence). Trimming removed 1 base from V and 7 bases from J; junction bases left unmatched: 5. CDR3 size: 14 residues. The CDR3 loop is CAWSETGTGGGYTF. The CDR3 DNA is TGTGCCTGGAGTGAGACAGGGACAGGGGGTGGCTACACCTTC.

This clone was seen just once. The J gene is TRBJ1-1, the V gene TRBV19; possible D gene TRBD1, 5 bases. The CDR3 length is 13 residues. The V end was cut by 3 bases, the J end by 5 bases, with 10 bases between. Germline CDR1 is LNHDA and CDR2 is SQIVND (reference sequence). In nucleotides, the CDR3 is TGTGCCAGTAGTATTAGCCAGGGTACTGAAGCTTTCTTT. It specifies CASSISQGTEAFF.

The rearrangement joins TRBV9 to TRBJ2-1; D is undetermined. The germline CDR1 and CDR2 sequences are SGDLS and YYNGEE. The CDR3 consists of 15 residues. The V end lost 0 bases, the J end lost 0 bases, and 7 bases lay between the germline ends. CDR3 in amino acids: CASSVALSSYNEQFF. The CDR3 nucleotides are TGTGCCAGCAGCGTAGCTCTGAGCTCCTACAATGAGCAGTTCTTC. The variable domain in full, with the rest retrieved from reference TRBV9 and TRBJ2-1, is DSGVTQTPKHLITATGQRVTLRCSPRSGDLSVYWYQQSLDQGLQFLIQYYNGEERAKGNILERFSAQQFPDLHSELNLSSLELGDSALYFCASSVALSSYNEQFFGPGTRLTVL.

The V and J genes are TRBV10-3 and TRBJ2-5; 11 bases agree with TRBD1. This CDR3 region has 16 residues. The V gene's germline CDR1 is ENHRY and CDR2 SYGVKD. V shed 8 bases, J shed 6 bases, and the junction held 14 bases outside the gene matches. The CDR3: CAIGGGTGGSEKTQYF. CDR3 sequence (DNA): TGTGCCATCGGAGGAGGGACAGGGGGATCGGAAAAGACCCAGTACTTC.

V is TRBV5-1 and J is TRBJ2-1, with TRBD2 matching 14 bases. The CDR3 is made up of 17 amino acids. V lost 4 bases and J lost 7; bases outside the gene matches: 10. Germline V lookup: CDR1 SGHRS, CDR2 YFSETQ. The CDR3 is CASSPASGTSGRNEQFF. As DNA, the CDR3 is TGCGCCAGCAGCCCGGCCTCCGGGACTAGCGGGAGAAATGAGCAGTTCTTC.

This sequence joins TRBV5-4 and TRBJ1-4; weak D call: TRBD1 (5 bases). V was cut by 0 bases and J by 3 bases, with 12 bases left in between. Germline V CDR1 and CDR2: SGHNT, YYREEE (reference sequence). The CDR3 is 16 residues long. As DNA, the CDR3 is TGTGCCAGCAGCTTGGATTCTGGGGCCGCTAATGAAAAACTGTTTTTT. Translated: CASSLDSGAANEKLFF. Full variable domain (rest looked up from reference TRBV5-4 and TRBJ1-4): ETGVTQSPTHLIKTRGQQVTLRCSSQSGHNTVSWYQQALGQGPQFIFQYYREEENGRGNFPPRFSGLQFPNYSSELNVNALELDDSALYLCASSLDSGAANEKLFFGSGTQLSVL.

This clone has a single count. The gene calls are TRBV29-1 and TRBJ2-5; D remains unclear. This CDR3 has 13 amino acids. Trimming removed 1 base at V and 2 bases at J, with 8 bases between. Germline loops: CDR1 SQVTM, CDR2 ANQGSEA. The CDR3 DNA sequence: TGCAGCGTTGAAGCGGTAGCACAAGAGACCCAGTACTTC. The encoded protein is CSVEAVAQETQYF.

The V call is TRBV2, the J call TRBJ2-7, with TRBD2 matching over 11 bases. Germline V lookup: CDR1 SNHLY, CDR2 FYNNEI. The trim removed 1 base at V and 2 bases at J, leaving 4 bases unmatched. This CDR3 has 16 residues. CDR3 in DNA: TGTGCCAGCAGTGAAGGGTTAGCGGGAGGGACCTACGAGCAGTACTTC. Translated, it gives CASSEGLAGGTYEQYF.

The genes are TRBV7-8 and TRBJ1-5, with 10 bases identical to TRBD1. Germline assignment: CDR1 SGHVS and CDR2 FQNEAQ. V shed 4 bases, J shed 2 bases, and the junction held 8 bases outside the gene matches. The CDR3 has 17 amino acids. CDR3 in amino acids: CASSSLTGGRRNQPQHF. CDR3 coding DNA: TGTGCCAGCAGCTCTTTGACAGGGGGCCGGCGCAATCAGCCCCAGCATTTT.

The chain carries TRBV9 and TRBJ1-5, with D possibly TRBD1 on 5 matching bases. The germline gives CDR1 SGDLS, CDR2 YYNGEE. V lost 4 bases and J lost 3, with 14 bases in between. The CDR3 consists of 15 residues. The CDR3 DNA reads TGTGCCAGCAGCCCCGCGGGGACCATCAATCAGCCCCAGCATTTT. It yields the protein CASSPAGTINQPQHF.